This TCR beta chain was sequenced during a study of blood T cell repertoires in COVID-19. Study in general: T cells, B-cell-depleted T cells, or PBMCs supplied cDNA or gDNA.

Donors were grouped by their self-reported clinical history. Two consecutive negative NP/OP PCR tests, clearance, or resolved symptoms defined Cohort 3 recovery. Generated by immunoSEQ multiplex PCR, the TCRdb table keeps only in-frame clones and is missing some. The sample lists around 400,000 clones, roughly 90% occurring once. Germline lookup yields CDR1 MNHEY and CDR2 SVGAGI. V shed 7 bases and J shed 5 bases, with 15 bases lying between them. The CDR3 has 13 residues. Sequenced material: PBMCs or T cells enriched from blood (not recorded which). The TCR was taken from a woman aged 25 to 39 who had recovered from COVID-19. The J gene is TRBJ2-7, the V gene TRBV6-5; TRBD1 is a possible D gene (5 bases). Written as DNA, the CDR3 is TGTGCCAGCAATTTAGGGGCGCAGGACGAGCAGTACTTC. Translating gives CASNLGAQDEQYF.